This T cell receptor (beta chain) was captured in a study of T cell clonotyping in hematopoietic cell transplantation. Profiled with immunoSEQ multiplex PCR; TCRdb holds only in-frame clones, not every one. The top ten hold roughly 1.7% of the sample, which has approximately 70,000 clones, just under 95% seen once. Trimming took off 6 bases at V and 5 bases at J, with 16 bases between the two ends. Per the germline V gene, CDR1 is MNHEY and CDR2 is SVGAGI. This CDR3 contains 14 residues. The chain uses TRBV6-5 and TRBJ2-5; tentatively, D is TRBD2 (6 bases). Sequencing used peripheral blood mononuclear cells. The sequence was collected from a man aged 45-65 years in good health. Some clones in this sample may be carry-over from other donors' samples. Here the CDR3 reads CASRDGRRSETQYF. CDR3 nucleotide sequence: TGTGCCAGCAGGGACGGGAGAAGGTCGGAGACCCAGTACTTC.